This is a list of T cell receptor beta chains from one sample in a study of CD8+CD57+ T cells in acquired aplastic anemia. A single record per CDR3 protein comes from TCRdb applying MiXCR to the reads. The profile shows some 200,000 distinct CDR3 sequences, roughly 55% of them singletons. Source material: sorted CD4+, CD8+, or CD8+CD57+ T cells (not recorded which) from PBMCs. The receptors shown here come from a human donor in good health. CDR3s leave out the opening cysteine and the closing phenylalanine or tryptophan.

J gene,V gene,CDR3 protein
TRBJ2-7,TRBV29-1,SSIAGPASYEQY
TRBJ2-1,TRBV12-3/TRBV12-4,ASLRSKTGDHEQF
TRBJ1-2,TRBV12-5,ASGLVSSYGYT
TRBJ2-5,TRBV6-5,ASSYSGAGGPSETQY
TRBJ2-7,TRBV12-3/TRBV12-4,ASSQIQAWLEQY
TRBJ1-2,TRBV4-3,ASSQVYQRNHGYT
TRBJ2-2,TRBV7-3,ASSLNSGANTGELF
TRBJ1-2,TRBV7-8,ASSLTARYGYT
TRBJ2-7,TRBV29-1,SARSSYEQY
TRBJ1-2,TRBV9,ASSAGTGVGYT
TRBJ1-2,TRBV19,ASRVTRQAPNYGYT
TRBJ1-3,TRBV2,ASKVSGNTIY
TRBJ1-1,TRBV10-1,ASPKGTGGREDTEAF
TRBJ2-7,TRBV7-2,ASSLGANNEQY
TRBJ1-5,TRBV2,ASSEALYRDNQPQH
TRBJ2-3,TRBV10-3,AISEWIALLITDTQY
TRBJ2-1,TRBV7-8,ASWGGNEQF
TRBJ2-7,TRBV29-1,STDRDRSYEQY
TRBJ2-7,TRBV6-1,ASQAGYEQY
TRBJ2-7,TRBV6-6,ASTEGGYEQY
TRBJ2-4,TRBV20-1,SARASGAKNIQY
TRBJ2-2,TRBV10-3,AIRPTGTSGGGGELF
TRBJ1-2,TRBV15,ATSRGQDGYT
TRBJ2-1,TRBV20-1,SARGPDNEQF
TRBJ1-4,TRBV7-9,ASSFEEKLF
TRBJ2-5,TRBV20-1,SASPLAGGPKETQY
TRBJ1-5,TRBV24-1,ATAGDGTGPQPQH
TRBJ2-1,TRBV2,ASRGDRGVRGEQF
TRBJ2-7,TRBV7-9,ASSPTGGQGNPEQY
TRBJ1-2,TRBV24-1,ATSDRVELTGYT
TRBJ2-7,TRBV12-3/TRBV12-4,ASRRAGAHEQY
TRBJ1-2,TRBV15,ATSRGLSLNYGYT
TRBJ2-1,TRBV25-1,ASSESGDLHNEQF
TRBJ1-1,TRBV5-4,ASSFLVPRTGDRDTEAF
TRBJ1-1,TRBV7-3,ASSFQGSTEAF
TRBJ2-7,TRBV7-9,ASSQNGQASSYEQY
TRBJ1-1,TRBV7-8,ASSLSRGAVEAF
TRBJ1-2,TRBV20-1,SARDRGLNYGYT
TRBJ2-3,TRBV19,ASSRGAGGTDTQY
TRBJ1-1,TRBV28,ASSLSWEWGGANTEAF
TRBJ2-2,TRBV19,ASSIVTVHTGELF
TRBJ1-3,TRBV2,ASIRYTGPLSGNTIY
TRBJ2-7,TRBV7-2,ASSSHGETYEQY
TRBJ2-7,TRBV28,ASRGDIFKSSSYEQY
TRBJ1-6,TRBV7-6,ASSPRDSLSPLH
TRBJ2-3,TRBV24-1,ATSDGTVKTQY
TRBJ1-2,TRBV29-1,SVERNVGGYYGYT
TRBJ1-1,TRBV19,ASSTGTRANTEAF
TRBJ2-3,TRBV20-1,STSDPYPTDTQY
TRBJ2-7,TRBV2,ASSVTTGGEQY
TRBJ2-7,TRBV27,ATRPNPYEQY
TRBJ1-5,TRBV9,ASSVGQTNQPQH
TRBJ2-5,TRBV20-1,SARGWEEGPSETQY